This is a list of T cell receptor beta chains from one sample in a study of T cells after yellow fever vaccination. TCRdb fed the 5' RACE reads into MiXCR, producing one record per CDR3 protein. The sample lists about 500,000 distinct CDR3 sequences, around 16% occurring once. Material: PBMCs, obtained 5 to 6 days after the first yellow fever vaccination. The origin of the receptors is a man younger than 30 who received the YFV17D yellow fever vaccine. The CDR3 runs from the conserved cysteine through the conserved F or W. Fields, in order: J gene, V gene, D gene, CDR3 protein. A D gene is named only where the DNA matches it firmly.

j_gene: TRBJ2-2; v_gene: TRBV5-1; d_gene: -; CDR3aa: CASSLWGGPTGELFF
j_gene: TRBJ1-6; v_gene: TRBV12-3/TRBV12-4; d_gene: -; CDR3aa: CASSLVSSVQGGYNSPLHF
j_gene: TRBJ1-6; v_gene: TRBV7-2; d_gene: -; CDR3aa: CASSLSGGIYNSPLHF
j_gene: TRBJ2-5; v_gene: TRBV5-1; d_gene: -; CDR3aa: CASSLGSNRETQYF
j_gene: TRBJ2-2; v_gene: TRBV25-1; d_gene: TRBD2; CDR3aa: CASSERLAGRSNTGELFF
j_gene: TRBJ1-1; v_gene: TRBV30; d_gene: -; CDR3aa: CAWSVTLPRAFF
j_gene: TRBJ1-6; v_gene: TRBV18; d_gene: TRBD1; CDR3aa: CASSPSSGGNSPLHF
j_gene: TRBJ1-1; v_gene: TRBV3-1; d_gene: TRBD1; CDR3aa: CASSTRDRGSTEAFF
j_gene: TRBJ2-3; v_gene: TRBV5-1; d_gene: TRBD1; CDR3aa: CASSQGQAGSGVTDTQYF
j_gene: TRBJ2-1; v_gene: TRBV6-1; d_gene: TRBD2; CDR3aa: CASRRGLAGGSSYNEQFF
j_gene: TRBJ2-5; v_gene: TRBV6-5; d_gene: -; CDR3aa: CASSYQRDRETQYF
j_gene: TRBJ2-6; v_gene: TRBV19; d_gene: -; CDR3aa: CASSGTGLSGANVLTF
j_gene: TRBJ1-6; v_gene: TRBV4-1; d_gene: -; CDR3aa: CASSRGFDKGSPLHF
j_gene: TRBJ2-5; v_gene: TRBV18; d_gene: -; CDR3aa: CASSPGLEQETQYF